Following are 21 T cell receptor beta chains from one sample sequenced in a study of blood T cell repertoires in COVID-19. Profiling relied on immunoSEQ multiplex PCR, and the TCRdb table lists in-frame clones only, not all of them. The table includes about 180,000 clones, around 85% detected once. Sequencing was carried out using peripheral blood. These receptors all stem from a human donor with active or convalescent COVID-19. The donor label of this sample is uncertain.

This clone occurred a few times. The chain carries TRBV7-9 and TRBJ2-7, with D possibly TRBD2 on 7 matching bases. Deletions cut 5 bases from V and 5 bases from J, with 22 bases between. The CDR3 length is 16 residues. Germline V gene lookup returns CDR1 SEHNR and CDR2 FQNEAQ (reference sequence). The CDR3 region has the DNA TGTGCCAGCAGCCCCCAGGGGAGCGGGAAGGTCCACGAGCAGTACTTC. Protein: CASSPQGSGKVHEQYF.

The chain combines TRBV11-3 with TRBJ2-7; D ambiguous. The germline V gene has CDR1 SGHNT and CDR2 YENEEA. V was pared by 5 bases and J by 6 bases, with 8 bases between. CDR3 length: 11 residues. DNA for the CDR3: TGTGCCAGCAGCCAGGAAGGCGAGCAGTACTTC. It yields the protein CASSQEGEQYF. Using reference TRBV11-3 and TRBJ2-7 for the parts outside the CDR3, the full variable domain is EAGVVQSPRYKIIEKKQPVAFWCNPISGHNTLYWYLQNLGQGPELLIRYENEEAVDDSQLPKDRFSAERLKGVDSTLKIQPAELGDSAVYLCASSQEGEQYFGPGTRLTVT.

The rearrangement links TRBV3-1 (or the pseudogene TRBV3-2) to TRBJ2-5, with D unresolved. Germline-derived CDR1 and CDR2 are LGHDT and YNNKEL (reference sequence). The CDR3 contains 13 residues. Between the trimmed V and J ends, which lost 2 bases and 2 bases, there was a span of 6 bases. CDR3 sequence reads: CASSQQVQETQYF. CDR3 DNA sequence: TGTGCCAGCAGCCAACAGGTTCAAGAGACCCAGTACTTC.

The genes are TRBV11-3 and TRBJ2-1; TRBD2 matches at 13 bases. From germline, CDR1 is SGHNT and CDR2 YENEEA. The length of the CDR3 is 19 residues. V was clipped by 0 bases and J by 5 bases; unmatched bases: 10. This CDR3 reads CASSLEGLAGISPNNEQFF. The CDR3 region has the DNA TGTGCCAGCAGCTTAGAGGGACTAGCGGGAATTTCCCCTAACAATGAGCAGTTCTTC.

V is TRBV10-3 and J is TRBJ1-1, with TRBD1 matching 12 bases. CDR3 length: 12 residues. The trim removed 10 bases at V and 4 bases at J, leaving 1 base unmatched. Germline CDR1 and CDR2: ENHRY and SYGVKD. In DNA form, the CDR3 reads TGTGCCACGGGACAGGGGGCCACTGAAGCTTTCTTT. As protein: CATGQGATEAFF.

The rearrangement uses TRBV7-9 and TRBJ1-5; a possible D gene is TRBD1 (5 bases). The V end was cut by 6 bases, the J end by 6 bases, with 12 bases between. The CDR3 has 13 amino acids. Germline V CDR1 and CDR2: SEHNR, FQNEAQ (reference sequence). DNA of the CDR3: TGTGCCAGCAGTAAGCAGGGTATTCAGCCCCAGCATTTT. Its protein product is CASSKQGIQPQHF.

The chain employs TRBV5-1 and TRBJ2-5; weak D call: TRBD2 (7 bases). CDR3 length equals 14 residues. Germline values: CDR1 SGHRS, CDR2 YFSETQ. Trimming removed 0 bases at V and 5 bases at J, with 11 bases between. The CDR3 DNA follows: TGCGCCAGCAGCTTGGGGGGCGGGGGCGAGACCCAGTACTTC. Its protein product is CASSLGGGGETQYF.

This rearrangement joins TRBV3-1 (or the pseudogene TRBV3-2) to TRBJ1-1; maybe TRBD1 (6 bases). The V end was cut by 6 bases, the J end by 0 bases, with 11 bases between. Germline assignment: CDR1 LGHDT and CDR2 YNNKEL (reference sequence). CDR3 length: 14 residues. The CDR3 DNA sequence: TGTGCCAGCAGTCCGGGACACCTGAACACTGAAGCTTTCTTT. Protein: CASSPGHLNTEAFF.

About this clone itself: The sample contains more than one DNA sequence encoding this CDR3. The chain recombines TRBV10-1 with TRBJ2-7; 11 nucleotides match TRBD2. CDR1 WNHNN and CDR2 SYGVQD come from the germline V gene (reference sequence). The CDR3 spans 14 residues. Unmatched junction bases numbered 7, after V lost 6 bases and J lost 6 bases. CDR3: CASSPALAGGEQYF. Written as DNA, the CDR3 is TGCGCCAGCAGCCCCGCGCTAGCGGGAGGCGAGCAGTACTTC.

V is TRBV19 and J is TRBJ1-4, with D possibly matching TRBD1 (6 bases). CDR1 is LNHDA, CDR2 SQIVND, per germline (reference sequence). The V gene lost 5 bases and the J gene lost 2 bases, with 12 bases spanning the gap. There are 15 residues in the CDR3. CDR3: CASSGGHGTNEKLFF. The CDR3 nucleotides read TGTGCCAGTAGTGGGGGACATGGGACTAATGAAAAACTGTTTTTT.

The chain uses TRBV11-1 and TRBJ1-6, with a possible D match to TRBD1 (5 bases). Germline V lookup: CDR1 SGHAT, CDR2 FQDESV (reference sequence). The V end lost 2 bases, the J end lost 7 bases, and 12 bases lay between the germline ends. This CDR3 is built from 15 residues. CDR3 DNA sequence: TGTGCCAGCAGCTTAAATCGGGCAGGGAATTCACCCCTCCACTTT. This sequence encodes CASSLNRAGNSPLHF.

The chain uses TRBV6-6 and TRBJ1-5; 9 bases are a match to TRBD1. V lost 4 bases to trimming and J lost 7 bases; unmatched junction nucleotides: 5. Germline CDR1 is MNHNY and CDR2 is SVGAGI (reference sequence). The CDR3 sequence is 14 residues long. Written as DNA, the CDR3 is TGTGCCAGCAGTTTCCGGGACAGGGACCAGCCCCAGCATTTT. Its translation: CASSFRDRDQPQHF.

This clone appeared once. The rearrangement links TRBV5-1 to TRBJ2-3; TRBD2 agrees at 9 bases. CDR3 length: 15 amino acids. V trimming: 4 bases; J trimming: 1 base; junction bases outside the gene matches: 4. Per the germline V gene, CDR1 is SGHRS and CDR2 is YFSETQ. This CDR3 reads CASSTGTSRTDTQYF. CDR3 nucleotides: TGCGCCAGCAGCACCGGGACTAGCCGCACAGATACGCAGTATTTT. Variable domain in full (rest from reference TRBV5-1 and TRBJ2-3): KAGVTQTPRYLIKTRGQQVTLSCSPISGHRSVSWYQQTPGQGLQFLFEYFSETQRNKGNFPGRFSGRQFSNSRSEMNVSTLELGDSALYLCASSTGTSRTDTQYFGPGTRLTVL.

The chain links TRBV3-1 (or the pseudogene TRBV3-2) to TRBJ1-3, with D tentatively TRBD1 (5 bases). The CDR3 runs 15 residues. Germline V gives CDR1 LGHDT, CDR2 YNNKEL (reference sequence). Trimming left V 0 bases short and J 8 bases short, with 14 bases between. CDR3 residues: CASSQDFQGEYTIYF. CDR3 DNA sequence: TGTGCCAGCAGCCAAGATTTCCAGGGCGAGTACACCATATATTTT.

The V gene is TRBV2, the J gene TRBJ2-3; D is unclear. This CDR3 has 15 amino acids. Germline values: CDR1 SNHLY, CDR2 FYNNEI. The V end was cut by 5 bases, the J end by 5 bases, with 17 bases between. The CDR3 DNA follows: TGTGCCAGCAGTAGTGAAGGAGCACCGGTAGATACGCAGTATTTT. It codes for CASSSEGAPVDTQYF.

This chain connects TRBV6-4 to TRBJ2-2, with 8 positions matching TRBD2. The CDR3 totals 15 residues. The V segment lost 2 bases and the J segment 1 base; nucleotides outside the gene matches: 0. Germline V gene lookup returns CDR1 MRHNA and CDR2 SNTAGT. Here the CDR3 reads CASSDAGGNTGELFF. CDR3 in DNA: TGTGCCAGCAGTGACGCGGGGGGGAACACCGGGGAGCTGTTTTTT.

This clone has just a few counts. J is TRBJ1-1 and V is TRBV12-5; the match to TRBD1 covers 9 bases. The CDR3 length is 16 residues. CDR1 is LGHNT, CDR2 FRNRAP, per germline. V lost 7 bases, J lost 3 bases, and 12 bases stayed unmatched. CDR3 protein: CASDPRPGTGHTEAFF. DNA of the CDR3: TGTGCTAGTGATCCGAGACCCGGGACAGGGCACACTGAAGCTTTCTTT.

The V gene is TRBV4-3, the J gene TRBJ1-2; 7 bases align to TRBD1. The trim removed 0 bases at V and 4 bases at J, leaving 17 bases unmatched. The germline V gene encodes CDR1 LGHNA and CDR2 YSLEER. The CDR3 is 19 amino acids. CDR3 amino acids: CASSQDFDRVAGWSYGYTF. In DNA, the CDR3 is TGCGCCAGCAGCCAAGATTTTGACAGGGTGGCGGGATGGTCCTATGGCTACACCTTC.

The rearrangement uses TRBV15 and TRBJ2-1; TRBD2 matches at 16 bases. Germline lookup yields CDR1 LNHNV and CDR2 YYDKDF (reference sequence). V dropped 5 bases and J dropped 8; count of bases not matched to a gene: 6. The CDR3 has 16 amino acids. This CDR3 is CATSPGTSGRDHEQFF. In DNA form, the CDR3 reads TGTGCCACCAGCCCCGGGACTAGCGGGAGGGACCATGAGCAGTTCTTC.

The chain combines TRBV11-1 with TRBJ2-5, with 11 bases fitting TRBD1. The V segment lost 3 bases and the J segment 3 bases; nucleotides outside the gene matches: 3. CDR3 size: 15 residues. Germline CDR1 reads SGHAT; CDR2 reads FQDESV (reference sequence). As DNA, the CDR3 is TGTGCCAGCAGCTTCAGGACAGGGGGCAAAGAGACCCAGTACTTC. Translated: CASSFRTGGKETQYF.

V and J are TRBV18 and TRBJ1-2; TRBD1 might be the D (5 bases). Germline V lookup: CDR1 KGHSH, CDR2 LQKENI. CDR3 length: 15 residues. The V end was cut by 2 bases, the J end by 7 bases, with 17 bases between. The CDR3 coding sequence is TGTGCCAGCTCACCAAGCCAGGGTGGTTCTTCTGGCTACACCTTC. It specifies CASSPSQGGSSGYTF.